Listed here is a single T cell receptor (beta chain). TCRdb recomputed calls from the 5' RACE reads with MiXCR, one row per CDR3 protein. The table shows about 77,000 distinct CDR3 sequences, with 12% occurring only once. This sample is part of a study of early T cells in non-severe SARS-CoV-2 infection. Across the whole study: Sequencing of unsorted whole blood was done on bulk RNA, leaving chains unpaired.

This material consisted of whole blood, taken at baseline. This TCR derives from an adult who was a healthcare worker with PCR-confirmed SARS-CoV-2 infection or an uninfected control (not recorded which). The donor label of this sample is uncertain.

CDR3 protein: CASSQDTGLVADTQYF. CDR3 coding DNA: TGCGCCAGCAGCCAAGACACAGGACTAGTGGCAGATACGCAGTATTTT. The genes are TRBV4-3 and TRBJ2-3, with TRBD2 matching 7 bases. From germline, CDR1 is LGHNA and CDR2 YSLEER. V shed 0 bases, J shed 4 bases, and the junction held 7 bases outside the gene matches. The CDR3 covers 16 residues.